This T cell receptor beta chain was profiled in a study of CD8 T cells in ankylosing spondylitis. Whole-study results and caveats: According to the report, clones linked to the disease were significantly enriched in matched synovial fluid samples taken from ankylosing spondylitis patients.

V gave up 3 bases and J gave up 6 bases, with 10 bases separating them. This CDR3 has 13 residues. Quantitative 5'-RACE was performed with molecular barcodes, and it yielded the TCR beta libraries. MiXCR, run by TCRdb on the 5' RACE reads, gives a single entry per CDR3 protein. The sample shows a few hundred thousand distinct CDR3 sequences, 11% of them seen only once. This clonotype was counted many times. What it binds is not known. J is TRBJ2-3 and V is TRBV12-3 or TRBV12-4; D is undetermined. The material sequenced was blood, either unsorted or a sorted T cell fraction (not recorded which). This receptor was taken from a female donor with ankylosing spondylitis or in good health (not recorded which). The CDR3 region has the DNA TGTGCCAGCAGTTTGAACGGCGTGGATACGCAGTATTTT. Translating it yields CASSLNGVDTQYF.